A single sample gave rise to the 29 T cell receptor beta chains below, sequenced in a study of shared clonotypes between healthy human individuals. TCRdb's copy holds only in-frame clones and misses some; the assay was immunoSEQ multiplex PCR. The table has 2 million to 2.5 million clones, over 85% seen once. Sequenced material: naive CD4+ T cells from PBMCs. Subset specified: CD45RA+ positively selected. These receptors originate from a man aged 18 to 30 in good health. Some clones in this sample may be carry-over from other donors' samples.

The chain is built from TRBV5-1 and TRBJ2-5, with TRBD2 as a possible D gene (5 bases). This CDR3 contains 16 residues. Germline CDR1 reads SGHRS; CDR2 reads YFSETQ. V gave up 0 bases and J gave up 5 bases, with 17 bases separating them. The CDR3 DNA sequence: TGCGCCAGCAGCTTGGATTTATCGGGGATCCGCGAGACCCAGTACTTC. It yields the protein CASSLDLSGIRETQYF.

A word on this clone: Other DNA sequences from this sample encode an identical CDR3 as well. The J gene is TRBJ2-3, the V gene TRBV5-1, with D perhaps being TRBD1 or TRBD2 (5 bases each). This CDR3 is built from 14 residues. The germline gives CDR1 SGHRS, CDR2 YFSETQ. V lost 2 bases and J lost 3, with 10 bases in between. CDR3 coding DNA: TGCGCCAGCAGCTTTGGGGGAGCAACAGATACGCAGTATTTT. It specifies CASSFGGATDTQYF.

The chain is built from TRBV7-2 and TRBJ1-1; D uncertain. Trimming took 4 bases from V and 0 from J, leaving 6 bases between them. The CDR3 contains 13 residues. In germline, CDR1 is SGHTA, CDR2 FQGNSA. The CDR3: CASSSLMNTEAFF. The CDR3 DNA is TGTGCCAGCAGCTCCCTGATGAACACTGAAGCTTTCTTT. Full variable domain (remainder filled in from reference TRBV7-2 and TRBJ1-1): GAGVSQSPSNKVTEKGKDVELRCDPISGHTALYWYRQSLGQGLEFLIYFQGNSAPDKSGLPSDRFSAERTGGSVSTLTIQRTQQEDSAVYLCASSSLMNTEAFFGQGTRLTVV.

This clone was detected only once. V and J are TRBV7-2 and TRBJ1-5; 10 positions match TRBD1. Trimming at V came to 5 bases and at J to 5 bases, leaving 6 bases not matched to a gene. Per the germline V gene, CDR1 is SGHTA and CDR2 is FQGNSA. This CDR3 comprises 15 residues. The chain's CDR3 is CASSPGQGRDQPQHF. CDR3 nucleotides: TGTGCCAGCAGCCCGGGACAGGGGCGAGATCAGCCCCAGCATTTT.

Notes on this clone: This specimen includes other DNA sequences encoding the same CDR3. The rearrangement uses TRBV5-1 and TRBJ1-4; possible D gene TRBD1, 5 bases. V was pared by 0 bases and J by 5 bases, with 8 bases between. The CDR3 is 14 residues long. Germline V gives CDR1 SGHRS, CDR2 YFSETQ. The CDR3 DNA sequence: TGCGCCAGCAGCTTGGGACAGTCAAATGAAAAACTGTTTTTT. Translating gives CASSLGQSNEKLFF.

This clone was picked up one time. This chain uses TRBV5-1 with TRBJ2-1; the D gene is possibly TRBD1 (6 bases). CDR3 size: 16 residues. The germline CDR1 and CDR2 sequences are SGHRS and YFSETQ. V lost 3 bases and J 4 bases, leaving 17 bases between the germline ends. CDR3 amino acids: CASSYLTGSAYNEQFF. The DNA of the CDR3 is TGCGCCAGCAGCTATCTTACAGGGTCGGCGTACAATGAGCAGTTCTTC.

The V gene is TRBV5-6, the J gene TRBJ1-5, with D perhaps TRBD1 (6 bases). In germline, CDR1 is SGHDT, CDR2 YYEEEE. V shed 4 bases and J shed 0 bases, with 11 bases lying between them. The CDR3 extends over 15 amino acids. This CDR3 reads CASSRTEYSNQPQHF. The CDR3 nucleotides read TGTGCCAGCAGCCGGACAGAGTATAGCAATCAGCCCCAGCATTTT. Filled out from reference TRBV5-6 and TRBJ1-5, the complete variable domain reads DAGVTQSPTHLIKTRGQQVTLRCSPKSGHDTVSWYQQALGQGPQFIFQYYEEEERQRGNFPDRFSGHQFPNYSSELNVNALLLGDSALYLCASSRTEYSNQPQHFGDGTRLSIL.

This clone came up once. The chain uses TRBV6-5 and TRBJ1-2, with 9 nucleotides matching TRBD1. V trimming: 6 bases; J trimming: 6 bases; junction bases outside the gene matches: 5. This CDR3 is 13 amino acids long. The germline V gene encodes CDR1 MNHEY and CDR2 SVGAGI. CDR3 sequence reads: CASRWDRDHGYTF. Written as DNA, the CDR3 is TGTGCCAGCAGATGGGACAGGGACCATGGCTACACCTTC.

The chain recombines TRBV5-1 with TRBJ2-1, with D perhaps matching TRBD1 (5 bases). V was shortened by 4 bases and J by 5 bases, with 16 bases between the two germline ends. Germline V gene lookup returns CDR1 SGHRS and CDR2 YFSETQ. The CDR3 runs to 15 residues. In DNA, the CDR3 is TGCGCCAGCAGCACCCTGGTAGGGGTGGACAATGAGCAGTTCTTC. Translating it yields CASSTLVGVDNEQFF.

The rearrangement joins TRBV5-1 to TRBJ2-1; the match to TRBD1 covers 8 bases. Trimming cost V 9 bases and J 6 bases; bases outside gene matches: 11. This CDR3 has 14 amino acids. CDR1 is SGHRS, CDR2 YFSETQ, per germline. In nucleotides, the CDR3 is TGCGCCACCTCTTCGGGGCAGGGGGCCAATGAGCAGTTCTTC. Its protein is CATSSGQGANEQFF.

The CDR3 DNA is TGCGCCAGCAGCTCGGGACTAGCGGGAGGGCCTCAGGGTGAGCAGTTCTTC. It codes for CASSSGLAGGPQGEQFF. The V and J genes are TRBV5-1 and TRBJ2-1; 16 bases map to TRBD2. Germline CDR1 and CDR2: SGHRS and YFSETQ. The CDR3 has 17 residues. J was trimmed by 9 bases and V by 3 bases; bases with no gene match: 9.

This sequence joins TRBV6-6 and TRBJ2-7; a weak D match, TRBD1 (6 bases). Germline lookup yields CDR1 MNHNY and CDR2 SVGAGI (reference sequence). CDR3 length: 13 residues. The V gene lost 7 bases and the J gene lost 1 base, with 11 bases spanning the gap. The CDR3 DNA reads TGTGCCAGCACAAACAGGGAGTCCTACGAGCAGTACTTC. Translated: CASTNRESYEQYF.

V is TRBV5-6 and J is TRBJ2-7, with no clear D. With 4 bases removed from V and 0 bases from J, the gap between germline ends came to 26 bases. Per the germline V gene, CDR1 is SGHDT and CDR2 is YYEEEE. The CDR3 is made up of 19 amino acids. CDR3 loop: CASSRLPEVTGPYSYEQYF. The CDR3 coding sequence is TGTGCCAGCAGCCGTCTCCCGGAAGTAACGGGTCCGTACTCCTACGAGCAGTACTTC.

V and J are TRBV5-1 and TRBJ2-1, with 10 bases lining up with TRBD1. Germline V gene data show CDR1 as SGHRS and CDR2 as YFSETQ. The CDR3 is made up of 15 amino acids. Germline trimming cut 4 bases from V and 6 bases from J; bases unmatched to any gene: 7. CDR3 sequence (DNA): TGCGCCAGCAGCCAAACTCGGACAGGGGGCAATGAGCAGTTCTTC. Its translation: CASSQTRTGGNEQFF.

V and J are TRBV5-4 and TRBJ2-1, with D unresolved. The V and J ends lost 0 bases and 4 bases respectively, with 8 bases between them. This CDR3 region has 14 residues. Germline CDR1 SGHNT, CDR2 YYREEE (reference sequence). The CDR3 here is CASSLDANYNEQFF. The CDR3 nucleotides read TGTGCCAGCAGCTTGGATGCAAATTACAATGAGCAGTTCTTC.

Of note for this clone: The junction shows a germline mismatch at one end, possibly a read error. The chain carries TRBV27 and TRBJ2-5, with D hard to call. The CDR3 spans 11 residues. The germline V gene has CDR1 MNHEY and CDR2 SMNVEV (reference sequence). CDR3 nucleotide sequence: TGTGCCAGCAGTAACCAAGAGAGCCAGTACTTC. Amino acids: CASSNQESQYF.

V is TRBV19 and J is TRBJ2-3, with D perhaps TRBD1 (6 bases). The CDR3 spans 16 residues. Germline V gene data show CDR1 as LNHDA and CDR2 as SQIVND (reference sequence). Trimming took off 5 bases at V and 1 base at J, with 16 bases between the two ends. DNA of the CDR3: TGTGCCAGTAGTCCACGTTGGGACACGCGCACAGATACGCAGTATTTT. The encoded protein is CASSPRWDTRTDTQYF.

This chain uses TRBV7-3 with TRBJ2-3, with TRBD2 matching over 7 bases. CDR1 is SGHTA, CDR2 FQGTGA, per germline. This CDR3 has 13 amino acids. Trimming removed 2 bases from V and 4 bases from J; junction bases left unmatched: 0. The CDR3, as DNA: TGTGCCAGCAGCTTACTAGCGGCAGATACGCAGTATTTT. This codes for CASSLLAADTQYF.

CDR3 amino acids: CASRRGAGGGYEQYF. The CDR3 DNA follows: TGTGCCAGCAGGAGGGGGGCAGGGGGTGGCTACGAGCAGTACTTC. The V gene is TRBV6-1, the J gene TRBJ2-7; a possible D gene is TRBD1 (7 bases). V dropped 6 bases and J dropped 3 bases, with 18 bases sitting between them. Germline V gene data show CDR1 as MNHNS and CDR2 as SASEGT. There are 15 residues in the CDR3.

The chain is built from TRBV7-3 and TRBJ2-1; 9 nucleotides agree with TRBD1. V lost 6 bases to trimming and J lost 2 bases; unmatched junction nucleotides: 5. Germline V gene sequence: CDR1 SGHTA, CDR2 FQGTGA. This CDR3 spans 15 amino acids. The CDR3 loop is CASSIDRGAYNEQFF. The CDR3, as DNA: TGTGCCAGCAGTATTGACAGGGGGGCCTACAATGAGCAGTTCTTC.

Points on this clone: Other DNA sequences within the sample encode an identical CDR3. V usage is TRBV5-1 and J usage is TRBJ1-5, with a possible D match to TRBD1 (6 bases). The germline V and J ends were trimmed by 2 bases and 5 bases, with 8 bases remaining between them. This CDR3 is built from 13 residues. The germline gives CDR1 SGHRS, CDR2 YFSETQ. Written as DNA, the CDR3 is TGCGCCAGCAGCTTAGGGGGGGATCAGCCCCAGCATTTT. It yields the protein CASSLGGDQPQHF.

In this sample, this clone turned up once. Other nucleotide sequences from this sample produce the same CDR3. The chain recombines TRBV18 with TRBJ2-1; TRBD1 is a possible D gene (6 bases). V gave up 4 bases and J gave up 5 bases, with 9 bases separating them. Germline loops: CDR1 KGHSH, CDR2 LQKENI. CDR3 length equals 13 residues. The CDR3 loop is CASSLGQNNEQFF. The CDR3 DNA reads TGTGCCAGCTCACTTGGACAGAACAATGAGCAGTTCTTC.

The genes are TRBV7-2 and TRBJ2-2; TRBD2 matches 12 bases. Per the germline V gene, CDR1 is SGHTA and CDR2 is FQGNSA. The V segment lost 10 bases and the J segment 10 bases; nucleotides outside the gene matches: 10. The CDR3 has 14 amino acids. CDR3 DNA sequence: TGTGCCACTACACCGACTAGCGGGAGACTGGAGCTGTTTTTT. Translating gives CATTPTSGRLELFF.

This rearrangement joins TRBV30 to TRBJ2-3; 14 bases are a match to TRBD2. Trimming removed 2 bases from V and 4 bases from J; junction bases left unmatched: 5. The CDR3 is 16 residues long. Germline lookup yields CDR1 GTSNPN and CDR2 SVGIG (reference sequence). The chain's CDR3 is CAWSTGLAGGSDTQYF. The CDR3 nucleotides read TGTGCCTGGAGTACCGGACTAGCGGGAGGTTCAGATACGCAGTATTTT.

V is TRBV6-6 and J is TRBJ2-7, with 12 bases lining up with TRBD2. V dropped 6 bases and J dropped 7; count of bases not matched to a gene: 7. Germline CDR1 reads MNHNY; CDR2 reads SVGAGI (reference sequence). The CDR3 has 14 amino acids. The CDR3: CASSRLAGEQEQYF. The DNA for the CDR3 is TGTGCCAGCAGCCGACTAGCGGGAGAACAAGAGCAGTACTTC.

The chain is built from TRBV6-1 and TRBJ2-7; D may be TRBD1 (6 bases). The CDR3 extends over 15 amino acids. V was trimmed by 3 bases and J by 4 bases, leaving 16 bases between them. From germline, CDR1 is MNHNS and CDR2 SASEGT. CDR3 amino acids: CASSDGTYYRYEQYF. DNA of the CDR3: TGTGCCAGCAGTGATGGGACATACTACCGGTACGAGCAGTACTTC.

This rearrangement joins TRBV28 to TRBJ2-7; perhaps TRBD2 as D (5 bases). The CDR3 consists of 15 residues. Trimming stripped 2 bases from V and 2 bases from J, with 13 bases between. From germline, CDR1 is MDHEN and CDR2 SYDVKM. As DNA, the CDR3 is TGTGCCAGCAGTTTACCGGGGTACACCCCCTACGAGCAGTACTTC. This sequence encodes CASSLPGYTPYEQYF.

This chain links TRBV11-1 with TRBJ2-6, with TRBD1 matching 9 bases. This CDR3 comprises 17 residues. The V segment lost 6 bases and the J segment 3 bases; nucleotides outside the gene matches: 9. Germline V CDR1 and CDR2: SGHAT, FQDESV (reference sequence). CDR3 nucleotides: TGTGCCAGCAGTCTTACAGGGGGCGCGGATGGGGCCAACGTCCTGACTTTC. Protein sequence: CASSLTGGADGANVLTF. Full variable domain (outside the CDR3, taken from reference TRBV11-1 and TRBJ2-6): EAEVAQSPRYKITEKSQAVAFWCDPISGHATLYWYRQILGQGPELLVQFQDESVVDDSQLPKDRFSAERLKGVDSTLKIQPAELGDSAMYLCASSLTGGADGANVLTFGAGSRLTVL.

CDR3 amino acids: CASSFGQVGYVLTF. The CDR3 nucleotides read TGTGCCAGCAGCTTTGGACAGGTCGGCTACGTCCTGACTTTC. The chain carries TRBV7-3 and TRBJ2-6, with 7 bases aligning to TRBD1. Germline V lookup: CDR1 SGHTA, CDR2 FQGTGA. V was clipped by 3 bases and J by 11 bases; unmatched bases: 7. The length of the CDR3 is 14 residues.